This T cell receptor (beta chain) was captured by sequencing in a study of chemoradiotherapy in HPV16-positive cancers. This CDR3 has 12 amino acids. The germline CDR1 and CDR2 sequences are LNHDA and SQIVND (reference sequence). Deletions cut 5 bases from V and 8 bases from J, with 12 bases between. Data came from immunoSEQ multiplex PCR; TCRdb stores just in-frame clones and leaves some out. In the table there are about 5,800 clones, about 91% of which are singletons. The chain couples TRBV19 to TRBJ2-5; D unclear. This receptor was identified in a human donor with HPV-associated anogenital cancer. Sequences were derived from blood, sampled from a patient who underwent chemoradiotherapy. The CDR3 is CASSPDERTQYF. The CDR3 region has the DNA TGTGCCAGTAGTCCGGACGAAAGAACCCAGTACTTC.